This paragraph covers one TCR beta chain sequence. These data originate in a study of blood T cell repertoires in COVID-19. In the authors' workflow: For nucleated cells, counts were estimated from reference gene primer amplification. The repertoire was sequenced with immunoSEQ multiplex PCR; TCRdb's copy has only in-frame clones and lacks some. The DNA was the basis for D and trimming; V, J and clone size are from that table. Of fewer than 250,000 clones detected, approximately 86% appear once; the ten largest clones hold 1.5% to 2%. CDR1 and CDR2 (germline): SGHNT, YENEEA. The CDR3 has 16 residues. Losses at the gene ends were 0 bases for V and 4 bases for J; bases not matched to a gene: 6.

Sequencing was done on a sample of peripheral blood. V is TRBV11-3 and J is TRBJ2-3; 8 nucleotides align to TRBD2. The receptor comes from an older woman who had recovered from COVID-19. For the CDR3, the DNA is TGTGCCAGCAGCTTAGATCCAAGCGGGGGCCCAGATACGCAGTATTTT. Translating it yields CASSLDPSGGPDTQYF.